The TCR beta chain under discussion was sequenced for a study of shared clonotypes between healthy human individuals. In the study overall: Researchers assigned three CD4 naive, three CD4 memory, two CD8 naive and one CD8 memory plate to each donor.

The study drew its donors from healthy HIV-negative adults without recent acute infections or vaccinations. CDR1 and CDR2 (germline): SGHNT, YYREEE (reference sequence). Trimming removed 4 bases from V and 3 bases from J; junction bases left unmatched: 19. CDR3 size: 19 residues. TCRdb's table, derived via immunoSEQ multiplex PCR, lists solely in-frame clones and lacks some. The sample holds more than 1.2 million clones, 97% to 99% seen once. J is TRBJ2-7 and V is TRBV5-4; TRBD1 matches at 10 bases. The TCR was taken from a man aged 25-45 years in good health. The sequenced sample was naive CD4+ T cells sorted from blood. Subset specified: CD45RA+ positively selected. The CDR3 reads CASSPGLGTGAPKGYEQYF. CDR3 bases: TGTGCCAGCAGCCCTGGTCTAGGGACAGGGGCTCCCAAAGGCTACGAGCAGTACTTC.